This TCR beta chain stems from a study of blood T cell repertoires in COVID-19. Study-wide context: From the United States, Italy and Spain came samples of acute and convalescent COVID-19. From T cells, B-cell-depleted T cells, or PBMCs came the material, which was cDNA or gDNA.

How the authors handled the data: Amplification from reference gene primers served as the basis for estimated nucleated cell counts. The method was immunoSEQ multiplex PCR; TCRdb's version includes in-frame clones alone and lacks a portion of them. From that table come the V and J calls and clone size; the DNA was used to work out D and trimming. The sample comprises about 270,000 clones, about nine tenths of which are singletons, and about 8.6% rests with the top ten. The table lists this clone with a few counts. The V and J ends lost 5 bases and 2 bases, in that order; junction bases with no gene match: 5. The CDR3 is 15 residues long. CDR1 and CDR2 from the germline V gene are SGHTA and FQGNSA.

The specimen sequenced was peripheral blood. The chain carries TRBV7-2 and TRBJ2-1; 8 bases match TRBD2. The sequence was collected from a man aged 35 to 55 with active or convalescent COVID-19. CDR3 DNA: TGTGCCAGCAGCCTACCGGGGGGGACCTACAATGAGCAGTTCTTC. Translation: CASSLPGGTYNEQFF.